Presented here are 24 T cell receptor beta chains from one specimen sequenced in a study of Ad26.COV2.S vaccination and SARS-CoV-2 variants. Sequencing was performed with immunoSEQ multiplex PCR; in TCRdb, only in-frame clones are kept and a portion is missing. The sample contains roughly 680,000 clones, about 89% of which appear only once. The treatment here: around 19 received Ad26.COV2.S at low or high dose, single or two shots; five or six received placebo; per-sample allocation not given. Sampling was performed 63 days after the first vaccine or placebo injection. The sample in question was peripheral blood, obtained in a trial of Ad26.COV2.S vaccine versus placebo. These receptors all come from a person between 18 and 65 years old who received the Ad26.COV2.S COVID-19 vaccine or a placebo.

The rearrangement links TRBV19 to TRBJ2-2; D may be TRBD1 (6 bases). CDR1 and CDR2 from the germline V gene are LNHDA and SQIVND (reference sequence). This CDR3 contains 15 residues. Trimming left V 4 bases short and J 13 bases short, with 22 bases between. The CDR3 here is CASSRGPGTPPRLFF. DNA of the CDR3: TGTGCCAGTAGTAGAGGGCCGGGGACACCCCCGAGGCTGTTTTTT.

The chain uses TRBV19 and TRBJ2-7; 9 bases agree with TRBD1. Germline V gene data show CDR1 as LNHDA and CDR2 as SQIVND (reference sequence). The CDR3 totals 15 residues. After removal of 4 bases from V and 2 bases from J, the junction contained 6 bases not matched to a gene. CDR3 amino acids: CASSKSGTGTYEQYF. CDR3 coding DNA: TGTGCCAGTAGTAAGTCCGGGACAGGGACCTACGAGCAGTACTTC.

The chain combines TRBV5-1 with TRBJ2-6; D is undetermined. Germline CDR1 and CDR2: SGHRS and YFSETQ. V was shortened by 3 bases and J by 1 base, with 14 bases between the two germline ends. The CDR3 is made up of 17 amino acids. Here the CDR3 reads CASSSGRSLSGANVLTF. The CDR3 region has the DNA TGCGCCAGCAGCTCCGGGCGGAGCTTATCTGGGGCCAACGTCCTGACTTTC.

The chain has TRBV25-1 and TRBJ1-1, with 8 bases identical to TRBD1. The length of the CDR3 is 16 residues. The J segment lost 4 bases and the V segment lost 4 bases, leaving 11 bases of the junction unmatched. Germline V gives CDR1 MGHDK, CDR2 SYGVNS. The chain's CDR3 is CASSASPGQDLTEAFF. DNA for the CDR3: TGTGCCAGCAGTGCGTCCCCGGGACAGGACCTCACTGAAGCTTTCTTT.

The chain couples TRBV19 to TRBJ2-5; TRBD2 aligns across 7 bases. The CDR3 runs 17 residues. Trimming cost V 0 bases and J 3 bases; bases outside gene matches: 10. Germline assignment: CDR1 LNHDA and CDR2 SQIVND (reference sequence). This CDR3 is CASSIDYGTTREETQYF. CDR3 sequence (DNA): TGTGCCAGTAGTATAGATTACGGGACTACTAGAGAAGAGACCCAGTACTTC.

This clone has just a few counts. Other DNA sequences in this sample translate to the same CDR3. This rearrangement joins TRBV7-9 to TRBJ1-1; possibly TRBD1 for D (6 bases). Trimming stripped 1 base from V and 2 bases from J, with 8 bases between. From germline, CDR1 is SEHNR and CDR2 FQNEAQ (reference sequence). This CDR3 has 14 amino acids. The chain's CDR3 is CASSLVGGNTEAFF. The CDR3 DNA sequence: TGTGCCAGCAGCTTAGTAGGGGGTAACACTGAAGCTTTCTTT.

The rearrangement links TRBV6-6 to TRBJ2-5, with TRBD2 as a possible D gene (6 bases). The CDR3 has 12 residues. V was cut by 8 bases and J by 7 bases, with 14 bases left in between. The germline V gene encodes CDR1 MNHNY and CDR2 SVGAGI (reference sequence). The CDR3 sequence is CASGGSPGTQYF. In DNA form, the CDR3 reads TGTGCCAGCGGGGGGTCCCCAGGGACCCAGTACTTC.

The J gene is TRBJ2-7, the V gene TRBV5-4, with TRBD2 matching over 8 bases. Germline V lookup: CDR1 SGHNT, CDR2 YYREEE (reference sequence). The CDR3 is 16 residues long. The ends lost 4 bases at V and 0 bases at J; junction bases unmatched: 9. CDR3 nucleotides: TGTGCCAGCAGCCCTGCGCGGGGGGTCCTCTCCTACGAGCAGTACTTC. Amino acid sequence: CASSPARGVLSYEQYF.

The V gene is TRBV10-3, the J gene TRBJ1-1; a weak D match, TRBD1 (6 bases). CDR3 size: 16 residues. Germline-derived CDR1 and CDR2 are ENHRY and SYGVKD. V was trimmed by 6 bases and J by 0 bases, leaving 17 bases between them. CDR3 region: CAIRGDEGTLNTEAFF. The CDR3 DNA follows: TGTGCCATCAGAGGCGACGAAGGGACATTGAACACTGAAGCTTTCTTT.

V and J are TRBV6-5 and TRBJ2-7; possibly TRBD1 for D (5 bases). V was pared by 2 bases and J by 3 bases, with 11 bases between. The CDR3 loop spans 14 amino acids. From germline, CDR1 is MNHEY and CDR2 SVGAGI. Here the CDR3 reads CASSYRPRGYEQYF. CDR3 nucleotides: TGTGCCAGCAGTTACCGCCCAAGGGGCTACGAGCAGTACTTC.

CDR3 in DNA: TGCGCCAGCAGTAGCGGGGAGACAGATACGCAGTATTTT. Translated, it gives CASSSGETDTQYF. V is TRBV10-2 and J is TRBJ2-3, with 7 bases aligning to TRBD2. J was trimmed by 3 bases and V by 5 bases; bases with no gene match: 2. The germline gives CDR1 WSHSY, CDR2 SAAADI. This CDR3 has 13 residues.

The chain uses TRBV19 and TRBJ2-7; 8 nucleotides align to TRBD1. Germline CDR1 is LNHDA and CDR2 is SQIVND (reference sequence). CDR3 size: 15 residues. V dropped 4 bases and J dropped 3; count of bases not matched to a gene: 8. Here the CDR3 DNA reads TGTGCCAGTAGTAGCCCGACAGGGGCTTTCTACGAGCAGTACTTC. Amino acids: CASSSPTGAFYEQYF. Full variable domain (rest looked up from reference TRBV19 and TRBJ2-7): DGGITQSPKYLFRKEGQNVTLSCEQNLNHDAMYWYRQDPGQGLRLIYYSQIVNDFQKGDIAEGYSVSREKKESFPLTVTSAQKNPTAFYLCASSSPTGAFYEQYFGPGTRLTVT.

This rearrangement joins TRBV10-2 to TRBJ2-7; 11 bases are a match to TRBD1. V was pared by 8 bases and J by 3 bases, with 0 bases of the junction left unmatched. Germline V gene data show CDR1 as WSHSY and CDR2 as SAAADI. The CDR3 contains 12 residues. The DNA of the CDR3 is TGCGCCAGCGGGACAGGGGGCTACGAGCAGTACTTC. Encoded protein: CASGTGGYEQYF.

The chain carries TRBV10-1 and TRBJ1-1; D is unresolved. The CDR3 length is 11 residues. Germline V gene lookup returns CDR1 WNHNN and CDR2 SYGVQD (reference sequence). Deletions cut 6 bases from V and 9 bases from J, with 11 bases between. CDR3 DNA: TGCGCCAGCAGGGACGGAGCCCAAGCTTTCTTT. Translated, it gives CASRDGAQAFF.

The V and J genes are TRBV29-1 and TRBJ2-5; no clear D. In germline, CDR1 is SQVTM, CDR2 ANQGSEA. V shed 4 bases and J shed 5 bases, with 11 bases lying between them. The CDR3 loop spans 12 amino acids. The CDR3 sequence is CSVVGQFETQYF. The CDR3 DNA is TGCAGCGTTGTGGGTCAGTTCGAGACCCAGTACTTC.

A note on this clone: Other DNA sequences in the sample encode the same CDR3. The chain couples TRBV18 to TRBJ1-5; TRBD1 matches 8 bases. There are 13 residues in the CDR3. The trim removed 3 bases at V and 6 bases at J, leaving 1 base unmatched. The germline CDR1 and CDR2 sequences are KGHSH and LQKENI. The CDR3 DNA reads TGTGCCAGCTCACCGGACAGGGTTCAGCCCCAGCATTTT. Its protein is CASSPDRVQPQHF. Full variable domain (missing parts from reference TRBV18 and TRBJ1-5): NAGVMQNPRHLVRRRGQEARLRCSPMKGHSHVYWYRQLPEEGLKFMVYLQKENIIDESGMPKERFSAEFPKEGPSILRIQQVVRGDSAAYFCASSPDRVQPQHFGDGTRLSIL.

V gene TRBV5-1 combines with J gene TRBJ2-1; 8 bases map to TRBD1. This CDR3 has 16 residues. Germline trimming cut 0 bases from V and 12 bases from J; bases unmatched to any gene: 14. Germline lookup yields CDR1 SGHRS and CDR2 YFSETQ. The CDR3 here is CASSLGQGTPRIGQFF. The DNA for the CDR3 is TGCGCCAGCAGCTTGGGACAGGGGACCCCAAGGATTGGGCAGTTCTTC.

This chain uses TRBV7-6 with TRBJ2-2; the D gene is possibly TRBD1 (6 bases). The CDR3 contains 14 residues. The germline CDR1 and CDR2 sequences are SGHVS and FNYEAQ. V lost 1 base and J 13 bases, leaving 16 bases between the germline ends. The CDR3 spells CASSLVQGDGVLFF. In DNA form, the CDR3 reads TGTGCCAGCAGCTTAGTACAGGGCGATGGAGTGCTGTTTTTT.

The J gene is TRBJ2-7, the V gene TRBV27, with no clear D. The V and J ends lost 10 bases and 2 bases respectively, with 21 bases between them. Germline V gene data show CDR1 as MNHEY and CDR2 as SMNVEV (reference sequence). The CDR3 covers 15 residues. The CDR3 DNA reads as TGTGCCACTAGTCCCCGCGGCAGCGAACCCTACGAGCAGTACTTC. Amino acids: CATSPRGSEPYEQYF.

The chain has TRBV5-1 and TRBJ2-7; tentatively, D is TRBD1 (6 bases). CDR1 and CDR2 from the germline V gene are SGHRS and YFSETQ. Trimming took 0 bases from V and 7 from J, leaving 17 bases between them. The CDR3 length is 15 residues. The CDR3 coding sequence is TGCGCCAGCAGCTTGGCCCCAGGGGAAGGTTTTGAGCAGTACTTC. This sequence encodes CASSLAPGEGFEQYF.

The chain joins TRBV9 to TRBJ1-2; no clear D gene. CDR3 length equals 14 residues. Trimming took 1 base from V and 2 from J, leaving 9 bases between them. Germline loops: CDR1 SGDLS, CDR2 YYNGEE. CDR3 sequence: CASSVTGLNYGYTF. DNA of the CDR3: TGTGCCAGCAGCGTAACTGGTCTAAACTATGGCTACACCTTC. Variable domain in full (rest from reference TRBV9 and TRBJ1-2): DSGVTQTPKHLITATGQRVTLRCSPRSGDLSVYWYQQSLDQGLQFLIQYYNGEERAKGNILERFSAQQFPDLHSELNLSSLELGDSALYFCASSVTGLNYGYTFGSGTRLTVV.

This sequence joins TRBV6-5 and TRBJ1-5; no clear D. Trimming took off 6 bases at V and 9 bases at J, with 15 bases between the two ends. The CDR3 is made up of 13 amino acids. The V gene's germline CDR1 is MNHEY and CDR2 SVGAGI. The CDR3 coding sequence is TGTGCCAGCAGCGACCGGTCCTACTCGCCCCAGCATTTT. Residues: CASSDRSYSPQHF.

This rearrangement joins TRBV4-3 to TRBJ2-7; 10 positions agree with TRBD2. Germline CDR1 is LGHNA and CDR2 is YSLEER. This CDR3 contains 15 residues. V was pared by 1 base and J by 4 bases, with 4 bases of the junction left unmatched. The CDR3 loop reads CASSQGASGGYEQYF. CDR3 coding DNA: TGCGCCAGCAGCCAAGGGGCTAGCGGGGGTTACGAGCAGTACTTC.

The gene calls are TRBV12-5 and TRBJ2-7; no reliable D call. The CDR3 totals 14 residues. Germline loops: CDR1 LGHNT, CDR2 FRNRAP. The V and J ends lost 1 base and 2 bases respectively, with 9 bases between them. The DNA of the CDR3 is TGTGCTAGTGGTTTGGCCGGGTCAGCCTACGAGCAGTACTTC. Its translation: CASGLAGSAYEQYF.